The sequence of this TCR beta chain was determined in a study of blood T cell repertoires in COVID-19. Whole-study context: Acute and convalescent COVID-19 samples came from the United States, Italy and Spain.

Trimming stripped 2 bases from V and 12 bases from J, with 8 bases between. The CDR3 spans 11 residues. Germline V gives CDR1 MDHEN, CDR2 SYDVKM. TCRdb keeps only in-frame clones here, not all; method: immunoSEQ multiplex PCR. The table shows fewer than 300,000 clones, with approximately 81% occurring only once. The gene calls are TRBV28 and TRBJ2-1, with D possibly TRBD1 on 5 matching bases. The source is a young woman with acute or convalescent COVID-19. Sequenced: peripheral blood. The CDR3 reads CASSLARGQFF. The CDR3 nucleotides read TGTGCCAGCAGTTTAGCTAGGGGGCAGTTCTTC.